These 4 T cell receptor beta chains were sequenced from one sample in a study of T cell changes during pregnancy in multiple sclerosis. This table comes from immunoSEQ multiplex PCR, and its TCRdb copy is limited to in-frame clones, with some not included. Here the sample spans about 38,000 clones, 90% to 95% being singletons. The sample was CD4+ T cells from peripheral blood mononuclear cells, taken in the third trimester of pregnancy. These receptors all stem from a female donor in good health, enrolled as a control in a pregnancy study.

The rearrangement joins TRBV14 to TRBJ2-1, with D tentatively TRBD2 (7 bases). This CDR3 contains 19 residues. Germline V lookup: CDR1 SGHDN, CDR2 FVKESK. The V end was cut by 2 bases, the J end by 4 bases, with 24 bases between. The CDR3 coding sequence is TGTGCCAGCAGCCAAAGGGGGGAACCCAAGCGGGGAGGTTACAATGAGCAGTTCTTC. This codes for CASSQRGEPKRGGYNEQFF.

This clone was recorded once. The rearrangement joins TRBV6-5 to TRBJ2-7, with D perhaps TRBD1 (5 bases). CDR3 length equals 14 residues. CDR1 is MNHEY, CDR2 SVGAGI, per germline. Trimming pared 5 bases from V and 3 bases from J, leaving 14 bases between. CDR3 DNA: TGTGCCAGCAGTACTACCAGGGTGAGCTACGAGCAGTACTTC. Translated: CASSTTRVSYEQYF.

This clone was counted a single time. This chain connects TRBV19 to TRBJ1-2; D gene unclear. Germline values: CDR1 LNHDA, CDR2 SQIVND (reference sequence). Trimming removed 6 bases at V and 8 bases at J, with 7 bases between. The CDR3 runs to 10 residues. CDR3 loop: CASRGGGYTF. The CDR3, as DNA: TGTGCCAGTAGGGGAGGCGGCTACACCTTC.

The rearrangement links TRBV27 to TRBJ1-5; possibly TRBD1 for D (5 bases). V lost 8 bases, J lost 1 base, and 9 bases lay in between. There are 13 residues in the CDR3. CDR1 is MNHEY, CDR2 SMNVEV, per germline (reference sequence). CDR3 nucleotides: TGTGCCAGCGGGGCCAACAGCAATCAGCCCCAGCATTTT. Its translation: CASGANSNQPQHF.